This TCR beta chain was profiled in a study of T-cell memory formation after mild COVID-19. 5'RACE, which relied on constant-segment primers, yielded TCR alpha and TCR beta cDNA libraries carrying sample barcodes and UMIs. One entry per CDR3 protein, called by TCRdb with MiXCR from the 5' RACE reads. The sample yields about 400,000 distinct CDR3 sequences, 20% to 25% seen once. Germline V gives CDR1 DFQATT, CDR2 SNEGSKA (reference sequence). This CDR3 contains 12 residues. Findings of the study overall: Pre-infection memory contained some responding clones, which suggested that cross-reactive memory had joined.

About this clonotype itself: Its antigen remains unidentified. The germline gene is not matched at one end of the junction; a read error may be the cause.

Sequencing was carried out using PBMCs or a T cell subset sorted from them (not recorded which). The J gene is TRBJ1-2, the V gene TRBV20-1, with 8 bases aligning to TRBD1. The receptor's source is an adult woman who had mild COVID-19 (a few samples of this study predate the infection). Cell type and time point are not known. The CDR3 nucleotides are TGCAGTGCGAGAGGACAGGGCTATGGCTACACCTTC. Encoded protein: CSARGQGYGYTF.